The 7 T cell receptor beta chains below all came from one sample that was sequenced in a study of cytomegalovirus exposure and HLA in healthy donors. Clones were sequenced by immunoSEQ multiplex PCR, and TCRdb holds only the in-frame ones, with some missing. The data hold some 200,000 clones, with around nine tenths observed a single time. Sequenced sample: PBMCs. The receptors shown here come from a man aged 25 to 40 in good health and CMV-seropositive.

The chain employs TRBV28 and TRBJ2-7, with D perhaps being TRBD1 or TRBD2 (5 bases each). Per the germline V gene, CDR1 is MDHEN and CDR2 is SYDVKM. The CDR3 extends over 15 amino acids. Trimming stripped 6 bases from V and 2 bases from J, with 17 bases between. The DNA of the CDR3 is TGTGCCAGCAGCCTAGGGGCTAGCCCTACCTACGAGCAGTACTTC. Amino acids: CASSLGASPTYEQYF.

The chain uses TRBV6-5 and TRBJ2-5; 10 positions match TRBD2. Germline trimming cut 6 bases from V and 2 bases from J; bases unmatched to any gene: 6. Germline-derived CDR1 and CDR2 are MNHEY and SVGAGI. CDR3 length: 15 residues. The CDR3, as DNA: TGTGCCAGCAGCCAAGGACTAGCGGAACAAGAGACCCAGTACTTC. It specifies CASSQGLAEQETQYF.

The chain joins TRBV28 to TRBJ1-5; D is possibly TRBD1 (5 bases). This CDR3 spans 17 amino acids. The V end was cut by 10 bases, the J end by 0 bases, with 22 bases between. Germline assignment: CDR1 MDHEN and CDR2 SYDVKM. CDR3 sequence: CAILGGDDSHSNQPQHF. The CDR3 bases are TGTGCCATCCTTGGGGGGGATGACAGTCATAGCAATCAGCCCCAGCATTTT.

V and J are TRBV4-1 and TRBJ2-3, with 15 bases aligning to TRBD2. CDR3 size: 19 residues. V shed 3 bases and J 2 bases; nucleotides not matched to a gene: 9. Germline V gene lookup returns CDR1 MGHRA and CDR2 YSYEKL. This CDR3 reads CASSHVGLAGGRNTDTQYF. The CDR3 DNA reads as TGCGCCAGCAGCCATGTTGGACTAGCGGGGGGGCGGAACACAGATACGCAGTATTTT.

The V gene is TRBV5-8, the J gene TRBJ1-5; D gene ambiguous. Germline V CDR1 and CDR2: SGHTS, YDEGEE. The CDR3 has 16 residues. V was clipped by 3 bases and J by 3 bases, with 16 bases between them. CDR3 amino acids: CASSSSYSSLNQPQHF. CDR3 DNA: TGTGCCAGCAGCTCGTCTTACAGCTCCCTCAATCAGCCCCAGCATTTT.

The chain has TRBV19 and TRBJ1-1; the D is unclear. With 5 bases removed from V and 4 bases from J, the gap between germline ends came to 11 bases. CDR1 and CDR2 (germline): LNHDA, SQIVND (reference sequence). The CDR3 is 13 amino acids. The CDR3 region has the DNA TGTGCCAGTAGTCCCAGGACGGGCACTGAAGCTTTCTTT. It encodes CASSPRTGTEAFF.

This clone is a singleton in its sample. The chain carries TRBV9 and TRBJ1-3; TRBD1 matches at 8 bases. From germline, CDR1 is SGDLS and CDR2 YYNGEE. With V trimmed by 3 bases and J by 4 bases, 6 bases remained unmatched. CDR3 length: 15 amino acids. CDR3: CASSAAGDRGNTIYF. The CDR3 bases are TGTGCCAGCAGCGCGGCCGGGGACAGGGGAAACACCATATATTTT.